What follows are 6 T cell receptor beta chains derived from one specimen sequenced in a study of T-cell memory formation after mild COVID-19 listed by TCRdb under 2021. The library was generated by 5' RACE. The sequencer listed for this sample is Illumina NovaSeq 6000. TCRdb trimmed the raw reads at Q25, called clones with MiXCR and kept productive beta chains. Every CDR3 protein is listed once, alongside the most common genes and DNA of its rows. The sample profile shows hundreds of thousands of distinct CDR3 sequences; about a sixth of them were found once. The ten largest clones capture 22% of the sample. Sequencing was done on a sample of PBMCs or a T cell subset sorted from them (not recorded which). The receptors were sampled from a man aged 18 to 29 who had mild COVID-19 (a few samples of this study predate the infection). The sample titles of this study are shuffled in the database, so cell type and time point are left out; the donor was told from shared clones.

The chain is built from TRBV7-9 and TRBJ1-2; D ambiguous. V was trimmed by 0 bases and J by 9 bases, leaving 17 bases between them. Germline-derived CDR1 and CDR2 are SEHNR and FQNEAQ (reference sequence). This CDR3 comprises 15 residues. The CDR3: CASSLAEGRTLSYTF. CDR3 bases: TGTGCCAGCAGCTTAGCGGAGGGCAGGACCCTTAGCTACACCTTC. Complete variable domain (other parts from reference TRBV7-9 and TRBJ1-2): DTGVSQNPRHKITKRGQNVTFRCDPISEHNRLYWYRQTLGQGPEFLTYFQNEAQLEKSRLLSDRFSAERPKGSFSTLEIQRTEQGDSAMYLCASSLAEGRTLSYTFGSGTRLTVV.

There are many counts of this clonotype. The chain has TRBV5-1 and TRBJ2-3; no reliable D call. Trimming pared 0 bases from V and 5 bases from J, leaving 10 bases between. This CDR3 has 14 amino acids. Germline V gene data show CDR1 as SGHRS and CDR2 as YFSETQ. The CDR3 sequence: CASSLASLQDTQYF. CDR3 in DNA: TGCGCCAGCAGCTTGGCCAGCTTGCAAGATACGCAGTATTTT.

The chain is built from TRBV6-5 and TRBJ2-7; weak D call: TRBD2 (7 bases). Germline V CDR1 and CDR2: MNHEY, SVGAGI. CDR3 length equals 14 residues. Trimming took off 6 bases at V and 2 bases at J, with 14 bases between the two ends. The CDR3 loop reads CASSAAGGPYEQYV. CDR3 coding DNA: TGTGCCAGCAGCGCGGCCGGGGGGCCCTACGAGCAGTACGTC.

This clonotype was observed a few times. At one end, the junction sequence differs from germline, possibly due to a read error. The V and J genes are TRBV5-1 and TRBJ2-1; 12 nucleotides match TRBD1. In germline, CDR1 is SGHRS, CDR2 YFSETQ. The CDR3 runs 15 residues. This CDR3 reads CASGLTGTGGGEQFF. For the CDR3, the DNA is TGCGCCAGCGGCTTAACCGGGACAGGGGGCGGTGAGCAGTTCTTC.

This chain connects TRBV28 to TRBJ2-7, with 12 nucleotides matching TRBD2. Germline-derived CDR1 and CDR2 are MDHEN and SYDVKM. CDR3 length: 15 residues. With 6 bases clipped from V and 4 bases from J, the junction kept 7 bases outside the gene matches. The CDR3 protein is CASRSSGTSGYEQYV. The CDR3 DNA is TGTGCCAGCAGATCCTCCGGGACTAGCGGGTACGAGCAGTACGTC.

This clonotype was observed a few times. The chain recombines TRBV7-8 with TRBJ1-6; 7 nucleotides line up with TRBD1. The CDR3 spans 17 residues. Germline loops: CDR1 SGHVS, CDR2 FQNEAQ. Unmatched junction bases numbered 14, after V lost 5 bases and J lost 7 bases. This chain's CDR3 is CASSPLTDREGNSPLHF. Written as DNA, the CDR3 is TGTGCCAGCAGCCCACTCACCGACAGGGAGGGAAATTCACCCCTCCACTTT.